These 22 T cell receptor beta chains were all obtained from the same sample, sequenced in a study of cytomegalovirus exposure and HLA in healthy donors. 13 Jbeta primers and 60 Vbeta primers were used for the PCR. Here immunoSEQ multiplex PCR was the method, and the copy in TCRdb shows in-frame clones only, minus some. Of hundreds of thousands of clones in the sample, about three quarters are singletons; the top ten hold around 1.8%. Sequenced sample: PBMCs. The receptors shown here come from a man between 18 and 29 years old in good health and CMV-seronegative.

The V and J genes are TRBV2 and TRBJ2-1, with 8 positions matching TRBD2. Germline V lookup: CDR1 SNHLY, CDR2 FYNNEI. The J segment lost 9 bases and the V segment lost 5 bases, leaving 21 bases of the junction unmatched. The CDR3 runs 18 residues. CDR3 residues: CASSRIPGGQGRLGEQFF. Written as DNA, the CDR3 is TGTGCCAGCAGTAGAATCCCGGGAGGGCAGGGTAGGCTTGGTGAGCAGTTCTTC.

This clone was counted only a few times. The chain recombines TRBV9 with TRBJ1-3; D remains ambiguous. This CDR3 has 14 residues. Trimming left V 5 bases short and J 4 bases short, with 13 bases between. Germline V gene sequence: CDR1 SGDLS, CDR2 YYNGEE. The chain's CDR3 is CASSPAREGNTIYF. CDR3 coding DNA: TGTGCCAGCAGTCCAGCCCGGGAGGGAAACACCATATATTTT.

The chain couples TRBV5-1 to TRBJ2-3, with TRBD2 matching over 12 bases. V gave up 4 bases and J gave up 1 base; unmatched junction bases: 7. The CDR3 has 17 amino acids. Germline values: CDR1 SGHRS, CDR2 YFSETQ. This CDR3 reads CASSPRLAGVGTDTQYF. The CDR3 DNA sequence: TGCGCCAGCAGCCCCCGACTAGCGGGAGTCGGCACAGATACGCAGTATTTT. The full variable domain, its missing parts supplied by reference TRBV5-1 and TRBJ2-3, is KAGVTQTPRYLIKTRGQQVTLSCSPISGHRSVSWYQQTPGQGLQFLFEYFSETQRNKGNFPGRFSGRQFSNSRSEMNVSTLELGDSALYLCASSPRLAGVGTDTQYFGPGTRLTVL.

The chain joins TRBV7-8 to TRBJ1-5; tentative D call: TRBD1 (6 bases). The ends were cut back, 8 bases at V and 0 bases at J, with 17 bases in the middle. The CDR3 covers 16 residues. Looked up from germline, CDR1 is SGHVS and CDR2 is FQNEAQ. DNA for the CDR3: TGTGCCAGCGGGCAGGGGCCCGATTATAGCAATCAGCCCCAGCATTTT. It encodes CASGQGPDYSNQPQHF.

This sequence joins TRBV5-1 and TRBJ2-6; D is ambiguous. CDR1 and CDR2 (germline): SGHRS, YFSETQ. The length of the CDR3 is 15 residues. Trimming left V 4 bases short and J 0 bases short, with 8 bases between. DNA of the CDR3: TGCGCCAGCAGCCCCTACAGCTCTGGGGCCAACGTCCTGACTTTC. Its protein product is CASSPYSSGANVLTF.

V usage is TRBV7-8 and J usage is TRBJ2-7; TRBD2 agrees at 14 bases. Germline assignment: CDR1 SGHVS and CDR2 FQNEAQ. Trimming took 5 bases from V and 0 from J; bases not matched to a gene: 3. There are 16 residues in the CDR3. CDR3 coding DNA: TGTGCCAGCAGCCCGGGGACTAGCGGGAGCTCCTACGAGCAGTACTTC. Protein sequence: CASSPGTSGSSYEQYF.

As for this clone: A junction boundary mismatches the germline segment, possibly from a read error. This rearrangement joins TRBV7-9 to TRBJ1-5, with 8 bases matching TRBD1. CDR3 length: 16 residues. Germline V lookup: CDR1 SEHNR, CDR2 FQNEAQ (reference sequence). CDR3 sequence: CSSSQSDRGGNQPQHF. The DNA for the CDR3 is TGTTCCAGCAGCCAGTCAGACAGGGGAGGCAATCAGCCCCAGCATTTT.

The gene calls are TRBV5-4 and TRBJ2-3, with TRBD2 identical over 12 bases. The germline V gene has CDR1 SGHNT and CDR2 YYREEE (reference sequence). V shed 2 bases, J shed 2 bases, and the junction held 3 bases outside the gene matches. The CDR3 consists of 16 residues. The CDR3 loop reads CASSFPSGGATDTQYF. The CDR3 nucleotides read TGTGCCAGCAGCTTCCCTAGCGGGGGGGCCACAGATACGCAGTATTTT.

The chain recombines TRBV7-6 with TRBJ2-7; 10 bases are shared with TRBD1. The CDR3 is 17 residues long. With 5 bases clipped from V and 2 bases from J, the junction kept 12 bases outside the gene matches. CDR1 SGHVS and CDR2 FNYEAQ come from the germline V gene. The CDR3 nucleotides read TGTGCCAGCAGCCCAGGGACAGGGGTCCCCCTTACCTACGAGCAGTACTTC. This translates into CASSPGTGVPLTYEQYF.

V is TRBV27 and J is TRBJ1-1; a possible D gene is TRBD1 (5 bases). This CDR3 spans 13 amino acids. Trimming shortened V by 3 bases and J by 3 bases, and 8 bases separated the two germline ends. Germline CDR1 MNHEY, CDR2 SMNVEV (reference sequence). This CDR3 is CASSFSGDTEAFF. CDR3 DNA: TGTGCCAGCAGTTTCTCGGGGGACACTGAAGCTTTCTTT.

In DNA form, the CDR3 reads TGTGCCAGCAGTCTTCCGGGGGGGCACCCTAGTTCGACCAACTACAATGAGCAGTTCTTC. Its protein is CASSLPGGHPSSTNYNEQFF. The rearrangement uses TRBV5-4 and TRBJ2-1; TRBD2 agrees at 8 bases. CDR1 and CDR2 from the germline V gene are SGHNT and YYREEE (reference sequence). The CDR3 spans 20 residues. V dropped 5 bases and J dropped 3; count of bases not matched to a gene: 22. The whole variable domain, remainder taken from reference TRBV5-4 and TRBJ2-1, is ETGVTQSPTHLIKTRGQQVTLRCSSQSGHNTVSWYQQALGQGPQFIFQYYREEENGRGNFPPRFSGLQFPNYSSELNVNALELDDSALYLCASSLPGGHPSSTNYNEQFFGPGTRLTVL.

The chain combines TRBV30 with TRBJ1-5; TRBD1 might be the D (5 bases). The CDR3 is 15 amino acids. The V and J ends lost 4 bases and 4 bases respectively, with 17 bases between them. Germline lookup yields CDR1 GTSNPN and CDR2 SVGIG (reference sequence). CDR3: CAWTLGSRANQPQHF. The DNA for the CDR3 is TGTGCCTGGACCCTGGGCTCCAGGGCGAATCAGCCCCAGCATTTT.

J is TRBJ1-2 and V is TRBV5-6; D gene uncertain. CDR1 is SGHDT, CDR2 YYEEEE, per germline. CDR3 size: 13 residues. The V end was cut by 5 bases, the J end by 0 bases, with 8 bases between. The CDR3 bases are TGTGCCAGCAGGGGCTGGGCTAACTATGGCTACACCTTC. This gives the protein CASRGWANYGYTF.

Only a few counts were recorded for this clone. The rearrangement joins TRBV30 to TRBJ2-2; TRBD2 agrees at 15 bases. Germline CDR1 and CDR2: GTSNPN and SVGIG (reference sequence). Trimming cost V 2 bases and J 4 bases; bases outside gene matches: 26. The CDR3 loop spans 24 amino acids. Here the CDR3 DNA reads TGTGCCTGGAGTTCCCTCCTTAGTTTTCCTAGGACTAGCGGGGGGGCCTGGGGCACCGGGGAGCTGTTTTTT. It encodes CAWSSLLSFPRTSGGAWGTGELFF.

The chain carries TRBV7-6 and TRBJ1-5; 9 bases map to TRBD1. Trimming cost V 5 bases and J 3 bases; bases outside gene matches: 5. CDR3 size: 15 residues. The germline gives CDR1 SGHVS, CDR2 FNYEAQ. CDR3 nucleotide sequence: TGTGCCAGCAGCCACCGGACAGGGGACAATCAGCCCCAGCATTTT. Its translation: CASSHRTGDNQPQHF.

The CDR3 loop is CASSPYAEITDTQYF. The CDR3 DNA reads as TGTGCCAGCAGCCCTTACGCGGAGATCACAGATACGCAGTATTTT. The chain combines TRBV7-9 with TRBJ2-3, with D unresolved. Germline V gene data show CDR1 as SEHNR and CDR2 as FQNEAQ (reference sequence). Trimming took off 5 bases at V and 2 bases at J, with 14 bases between the two ends. The CDR3 length is 15 residues.

The chain combines TRBV11-3 with TRBJ2-1; TRBD2 agrees at 8 bases. CDR3 length: 18 residues. V was clipped by 3 bases and J by 0 bases; unmatched bases: 10. Germline lookup yields CDR1 SGHNT and CDR2 YENEEA. CDR3 amino acids: CASSLGLAGKSSYNEQFF. The DNA of the CDR3 is TGTGCCAGCAGCTTGGGTCTAGCGGGCAAAAGCTCCTACAATGAGCAGTTCTTC.

The chain joins TRBV7-9 to TRBJ2-1; 7 positions agree with TRBD2. Trimming cost V 5 bases and J 9 bases; bases outside gene matches: 4. Germline lookup yields CDR1 SEHNR and CDR2 FQNEAQ (reference sequence). This CDR3 spans 12 amino acids. The CDR3 region has the DNA TGTGCCAGCAGCGGCGGGGGTCCTGAGCAGTTCTTC. Translating it yields CASSGGGPEQFF.

The table lists this clone with a few counts. V and J are TRBV19 and TRBJ1-1; a possible D gene is TRBD1 (6 bases). Trimming took off 5 bases at V and 5 bases at J, with 15 bases between the two ends. Looked up from germline, CDR1 is LNHDA and CDR2 is SQIVND (reference sequence). The length of the CDR3 is 14 residues. The CDR3 here is CASSASWTATEAFF. The CDR3 bases are TGTGCCAGTAGTGCCTCCTGGACAGCAACTGAAGCTTTCTTT. The full variable domain, in which reference TRBV19 and TRBJ1-1 provide the parts outside the CDR3, is DGGITQSPKYLFRKEGQNVTLSCEQNLNHDAMYWYRQDPGQGLRLIYYSQIVNDFQKGDIAEGYSVSREKKESFPLTVTSAQKNPTAFYLCASSASWTATEAFFGQGTRLTVV.

V gene TRBV5-1 combines with J gene TRBJ2-5; D not resolved. CDR1 is SGHRS and CDR2 is YFSETQ in the germline V gene. This CDR3 has 13 residues. V shed 0 bases and J shed 1 base, with 4 bases lying between them. The CDR3 here is CASSLGGQETQYF. Written as DNA, the CDR3 is TGCGCCAGCAGCTTGGGAGGCCAAGAGACCCAGTACTTC.

This clone was recorded once. The chain couples TRBV6-5 to TRBJ1-5, with 9 bases identical to TRBD1. The V gene end was trimmed by 5 bases and the J gene end by 8 bases; junction bases not matched to a gene: 4. The germline V gene encodes CDR1 MNHEY and CDR2 SVGAGI. This CDR3 has 13 residues. CDR3 DNA: TGTGCCAGCAGTCCCGGGACAGGGAAGCCCCAGCATTTT. It specifies CASSPGTGKPQHF.

The rearrangement links TRBV14 to TRBJ2-3; D unclear. Trimming cost V 0 bases and J 4 bases, with 5 bases left between them. Germline loops: CDR1 SGHDN, CDR2 FVKESK. CDR3 length equals 13 residues. The CDR3 reads CASSQERSDTQYF. Here the CDR3 DNA reads TGTGCCAGCAGCCAAGAGAGGTCAGATACGCAGTATTTT.